Sequencing of this T cell receptor (beta chain) was carried out in a study of blood T cell repertoires in COVID-19. Study-wide background: Whether acute or convalescent, the COVID-19 samples came from the United States, Italy and Spain. PBMCs, B-cell-depleted T cells, or T cells provided the cDNA or gDNA that made up the material.

The data were produced by immunoSEQ multiplex PCR, yet TCRdb's version contains in-frame clones alone and is incomplete. Of about 140,000 clones listed, 75% to 90% are singletons. Germline loops: CDR1 SGDLS, CDR2 YYNGEE. The CDR3 totals 15 residues. V trimming: 4 bases; J trimming: 4 bases; junction bases outside the gene matches: 6. Sequencing used peripheral blood. This chain links TRBV9 with TRBJ2-1, with TRBD2 identical over 9 bases. This receptor was taken from a man in his sixties with active or convalescent COVID-19. CDR3: CASSKGLAGYNEQFF. The CDR3 DNA reads as TGTGCCAGCAGCAAAGGGCTAGCGGGGTACAATGAGCAGTTCTTC.